This passage covers 20 T cell receptor beta chains from one sample sequenced in a study of CD8+ T cells in alopecia areata. After isolation, RNA underwent reverse transcription to generate cDNA as the sequencing template. Profiling relied on immunoSEQ multiplex PCR, and the TCRdb table lists in-frame clones only, not all of them. The table includes under 200,000 clones, around three fifths detected once. Treatment noted: oral pan-JAK inhibitor, 5-10 mg twice daily. Source: CD4+ T cells sorted from blood, taken at week 24, from a patient treated with tofacitinib. The receptor set was obtained from a human donor with alopecia areata.

J is TRBJ2-2 and V is TRBV9; D is possibly TRBD2 (5 bases). V lost 0 bases and J lost 0, with 6 bases in between. The CDR3 has 15 amino acids. Germline assignment: CDR1 SGDLS and CDR2 YYNGEE. This chain's CDR3 is CASSVEAANTGELFF. The CDR3 DNA sequence: TGTGCCAGCAGCGTAGAAGCGGCGAACACCGGGGAGCTGTTTTTT.

The chain is built from TRBV6-6 and TRBJ1-2; D call uncertain. Germline CDR1 MNHNY, CDR2 SVGAGI (reference sequence). Trimming stripped 0 bases from V and 4 bases from J, with 12 bases between. The CDR3 loop spans 15 amino acids. The CDR3 sequence: CASSYSTGSLYGYTF. In DNA, the CDR3 is TGTGCCAGCAGTTACTCGACGGGGAGCCTCTATGGCTACACCTTC.

The J gene is TRBJ2-2, the V gene TRBV2; TRBD2 agrees at 12 bases. The CDR3 is made up of 17 amino acids. Germline lookup yields CDR1 SNHLY and CDR2 FYNNEI. V dropped 7 bases and J dropped 4; count of bases not matched to a gene: 10. CDR3 residues: CASIRGLAGSTTGELFF. The CDR3 DNA is TGTGCCAGCATCCGAGGACTAGCGGGGAGTACCACCGGGGAGCTGTTTTTT. Looking up the rest from reference TRBV2 and TRBJ2-2 gives the full variable domain: EPEVTQTPSHQVTQMGQEVILRCVPISNHLYFYWYRQILGQKVEFLVSFYNNEISEKSEIFDDQFSVERPDGSNFTLKIRSTKLEDSAMYFCASIRGLAGSTTGELFFGEGSRLTVL.

The rearrangement links TRBV29-1 to TRBJ1-3; D call uncertain. Germline V gene sequence: CDR1 SQVTM, CDR2 ANQGSEA. V lost 8 bases to trimming and J lost 2 bases, with 7 bases between them. The CDR3 spans 11 residues. The CDR3 DNA is TGCAGCTTTTTAGCTGGAAACACCATATATTTT. Translating it yields CSFLAGNTIYF.

The chain couples TRBV6-5 to TRBJ2-3; no clear D. The CDR3 has 13 amino acids. Germline V CDR1 and CDR2: MNHEY, SVGAGI. Trimming left V 0 bases short and J 10 bases short, with 11 bases between. The CDR3 is CASSYSMQESQYF. Here the CDR3 DNA reads TGTGCCAGCAGTTACTCGATGCAGGAGTCGCAGTATTTT.

The rearrangement links TRBV4-1 to TRBJ1-5, with D perhaps TRBD1 (6 bases). The V gene's germline CDR1 is MGHRA and CDR2 YSYEKL. Trimming removed 3 bases at V and 4 bases at J, with 13 bases between. The CDR3 is 15 residues long. The CDR3 loop reads CASSQAGARNQPQHF. CDR3 DNA sequence: TGCGCCAGCAGCCAGGCGGGGGCGAGGAATCAGCCCCAGCATTTT.

The chain carries TRBV29-1 and TRBJ1-2; 9 bases are a match to TRBD1. The V gene's germline CDR1 is SQVTM and CDR2 ANQGSEA. Trimming cost V 5 bases and J 4 bases; bases outside gene matches: 5. This CDR3 is built from 13 residues. In DNA, the CDR3 is TGCAGCGTTCTTTCGACAGGGGGCTATGGCTACACCTTC. Protein: CSVLSTGGYGYTF. Full variable domain (remainder filled in from reference TRBV29-1 and TRBJ1-2): SAVISQKPSRDICQRGTSLTIQCQVDSQVTMMFWYRQQPGQSLTLIATANQGSEATYESGFVIDKFPISRPNLTFSTLTVSNMSPEDSSIYLCSVLSTGGYGYTFGSGTRLTVV.

This chain links TRBV5-1 with TRBJ2-3; TRBD2 matches 11 bases. The germline gives CDR1 SGHRS, CDR2 YFSETQ. CDR3 length equals 16 residues. With 4 bases clipped from V and 6 bases from J, the junction kept 10 bases outside the gene matches. CDR3 DNA: TGCGCCAGCAGCCGGATTAGCGGGGGGGCGATTGATACGCAGTATTTT. This encodes CASSRISGGAIDTQYF.

This clone showed up many times. This chain joins TRBV5-5 and TRBJ2-3; the D call may be TRBD1 or TRBD2 (6 bases each). Germline V gene sequence: CDR1 SGHKS, CDR2 YYEKEE (reference sequence). CDR3 length: 13 residues. With 4 bases removed from V and 8 bases from J, the gap between germline ends came to 14 bases. CDR3 DNA: TGTGCCAGCAGCGGGGGGCTAGAATCTACGCAGTATTTT. It encodes CASSGGLESTQYF. Together with reference TRBV5-5 and TRBJ2-3, the CDR3 gives the full variable domain: DAGVTQSPTHLIKTRGQQVTLRCSPISGHKSVSWYQQVLGQGPQFIFQYYEKEERGRGNFPDRFSARQFPNYSSELNVNALLLGDSALYLCASSGGLESTQYFGPGTRLTVL.

This clone was counted only a few times. The chain employs TRBV7-9 and TRBJ1-1; a weak D match, TRBD1 (5 bases). CDR1 and CDR2 from the germline V gene are SEHNR and FQNEAQ (reference sequence). Trimming left V 1 base short and J 4 bases short, with 7 bases between. This CDR3 region has 13 residues. For the CDR3, the DNA is TGTGCCAGCAGCTTAGAGGGGCCCACTGAAGCTTTCTTT. Translating it yields CASSLEGPTEAFF.

The chain uses TRBV29-1 and TRBJ2-5; TRBD1 matches 11 bases. The ends lost 3 bases at V and 5 bases at J; junction bases unmatched: 5. The CDR3 consists of 14 residues. Germline CDR1 and CDR2: SQVTM and ANQGSEA. In nucleotides, the CDR3 is TGCAGCGTTGACCGGACAGGGGGCTTGGAGACCCAGTACTTC. It yields the protein CSVDRTGGLETQYF.

The CDR3 DNA reads as TGTGCCTGGAGTCCCCTAGTCTCTGGAAACACCATATATTTT. As protein: CAWSPLVSGNTIYF. The chain uses TRBV30 and TRBJ1-3; D remains unclear. The CDR3 runs 14 residues. The V gene's germline CDR1 is GTSNPN and CDR2 SVGIG (reference sequence). The V gene lost 2 bases and the J gene lost 0 bases, with 8 bases spanning the gap.

The chain combines TRBV27 with TRBJ1-2, with a possible D match to TRBD1 (5 bases). Germline V gives CDR1 MNHEY, CDR2 SMNVEV (reference sequence). Trimming left V 3 bases short and J 8 bases short, with 13 bases between. The CDR3 sequence is 13 residues long. Written as DNA, the CDR3 is TGTGCCAGCAGTTTGGGGCAGTTCAGCGGCTACACCTTC. Translated, it gives CASSLGQFSGYTF.

The chain combines TRBV4-1 with TRBJ1-1; D is undetermined. This CDR3 has 12 amino acids. The germline gives CDR1 MGHRA, CDR2 YSYEKL. Trimming removed 2 bases from V and 0 bases from J, with 1 base in between. The CDR3 DNA is TGCGCCAGCAGCCAACTGAACACTGAAGCTTTCTTT. This translates into CASSQLNTEAFF.

The gene calls are TRBV2 and TRBJ2-4; 7 bases match TRBD2. Germline loops: CDR1 SNHLY, CDR2 FYNNEI. J gave up 0 bases and V 4 bases, and 6 bases lay outside the gene matches. The CDR3 is made up of 16 amino acids. The CDR3 sequence is CASSVGAGVAKNIQYF. CDR3 DNA: TGTGCCAGCAGTGTCGGGGCGGGGGTAGCCAAAAACATTCAGTACTTC.

This clone has a handful of counts. The chain joins TRBV18 to TRBJ2-3; D may be TRBD1 (5 bases). The CDR3 is made up of 13 amino acids. The germline CDR1 and CDR2 sequences are KGHSH and LQKENI. Trimming stripped 6 bases from V and 5 bases from J, with 12 bases between. The CDR3 DNA follows: TGTGCCAGCTCCAATACCCAGGGAGATACGCAGTATTTT. It is translated as CASSNTQGDTQYF. Full variable domain (remainder filled in from reference TRBV18 and TRBJ2-3): NAGVMQNPRHLVRRRGQEARLRCSPMKGHSHVYWYRQLPEEGLKFMVYLQKENIIDESGMPKERFSAEFPKEGPSILRIQQVVRGDSAAYFCASSNTQGDTQYFGPGTRLTVL.

The rearrangement uses TRBV5-1 and TRBJ2-5; no clear D. V lost 0 bases, J lost 5 bases, and 11 bases lay in between. Germline V gene lookup returns CDR1 SGHRS and CDR2 YFSETQ. The CDR3 sequence is 14 residues long. The CDR3 DNA follows: TGCGCCAGCAGCTTGGAGGGATTGAAGGAGACCCAGTACTTC. It codes for CASSLEGLKETQYF.

This chain joins TRBV27 and TRBJ1-4; D perhaps matches TRBD1 (6 bases). CDR3 length equals 16 residues. V was trimmed by 6 bases and J by 8 bases, leaving 22 bases between them. The V gene's germline CDR1 is MNHEY and CDR2 SMNVEV (reference sequence). CDR3 sequence reads: CASRRRGAVNGEKLFF. The CDR3 bases are TGTGCCAGCAGGCGCAGGGGCGCCGTGAATGGCGAAAAACTGTTTTTT.

This clone was seen more than once but under ten times. The chain couples TRBV9 to TRBJ2-3; D could derive from TRBD1 or TRBD2 (5 bases each). The CDR3 has 14 residues. Germline V gives CDR1 SGDLS, CDR2 YYNGEE. The V and J ends lost 0 bases and 8 bases respectively, with 13 bases between them. The CDR3 DNA reads TGTGCCAGCAGCGTAGTTCGAGGGGAAGGTACGCAGTATTTT. It translates to CASSVVRGEGTQYF.

V usage is TRBV6-1 and J usage is TRBJ2-3; D tentatively fits TRBD1 or TRBD2 (5 bases each). The CDR3 covers 14 residues. The V and J ends lost 3 bases and 1 base respectively, with 8 bases between them. The germline CDR1 and CDR2 sequences are MNHNS and SASEGT. The DNA of the CDR3 is TGTGCCAGCAGTGAGAGAGGGGGCACAGATACGCAGTATTTT. Protein: CASSERGGTDTQYF.